Following are 10 T cell receptor beta chains from one sample sequenced in a study of blood T cells in healthy people across ages. The use of a sample-barcoded 5' primer and a J-beta primer mix characterized a second PCR of about 7 to 12 cycles. TCRdb called the 5' RACE reads again in MiXCR, with one record for every CDR3 protein. The repertoire holds some 1,000,000 distinct CDR3 sequences, with 25% as singletons. The data also belong to a second study, concerning T cells of mothers and their children.

The sequenced sample consisted of blood. The receptors derive from a girl aged 2 to 9 in good health.

The chain has TRBV5-1 and TRBJ2-5; TRBD2 matches at 7 bases. The J call could be wrong; TRBJ2-1 is a better fit for the DNA end. The CDR3 has 17 amino acids. CDR1 and CDR2 (germline): SGHRS, YFSETQ. The CDR3 sequence: CASRFWAGEVTYNEQFF. The CDR3 DNA reads TGCGCCAGCAGATTCTGGGCGGGAGAGGTTACCTACAATGAGCAGTTCTTC.

The chain employs TRBV7-9 and TRBJ2-5, with D perhaps TRBD2 (5 bases). The DNA matches TRBJ2-1 better at its end, which makes the J call doubtful. Germline V gene data show CDR1 as SEHNR and CDR2 as FQNEAQ (reference sequence). This CDR3 is 13 amino acids long. The CDR3 sequence is CASSNPTSNEQFF. The CDR3 DNA reads TGTGCCAGCAGCAATCCCACTAGTAATGAGCAGTTCTTC.

This clonotype was counted once. The V gene is TRBV5-1, the J gene TRBJ1-2; TRBD1 matches at 7 bases. The CDR3 consists of 15 residues. Germline values: CDR1 SGHRS, CDR2 YFSETQ. Germline trimming cut 0 bases from V and 4 bases from J; bases unmatched to any gene: 6. CDR3 sequence: CASSLVRDSAYGYTF. Written as DNA, the CDR3 is TGCGCCAGCAGCTTGGTCCGGGACAGTGCCTATGGCTACACCTTC.

J is TRBJ2-5 and V is TRBV6-6; perhaps TRBD2 as D (6 bases). Between the trimmed V and J ends, which lost 8 bases and 4 bases, there was a span of 17 bases. CDR3 length equals 14 residues. Germline CDR1 and CDR2: MNHNY and SVGAGI (reference sequence). CDR3 sequence (DNA): TGTGCCAGCCGCGAGACGAGGGGAGGAGAGACCCAGTACTTC. This sequence encodes CASRETRGGETQYF.

There are a few counts of this clonotype. The chain carries TRBV28 and TRBJ2-5, with D hard to call. The CDR3 is 12 amino acids. CDR1 and CDR2 (germline): MDHEN, SYDVKM. Trimming pared 8 bases from V and 5 bases from J, leaving 12 bases between. The CDR3 region has the DNA TGTGCCAGCGTGAACTCCCGGGAGACCCAGTACTTC. Protein: CASVNSRETQYF.

The chain employs TRBV20-1 and TRBJ2-5; weak D call: TRBD2 (5 bases). V lost 4 bases and J 4 bases, leaving 13 bases between the germline ends. CDR3 length: 13 residues. Germline loops: CDR1 DFQATT, CDR2 SNEGSKA (reference sequence). The chain's CDR3 is CSATSGIRETQYF. The CDR3 nucleotides are TGCAGTGCTACCTCCGGGATTCGAGAGACCCAGTACTTC.

The rearrangement joins TRBV6-1 to TRBJ2-2; D might be TRBD1 (5 bases). The CDR3 contains 13 residues. CDR1 is MNHNS and CDR2 is SASEGT in the germline V gene. Between the trimmed V and J ends, which lost 7 bases and 6 bases, there was a span of 12 bases. The CDR3 sequence is CASIQIGAGELFF. CDR3 DNA: TGTGCCAGCATCCAGATAGGGGCCGGGGAGCTGTTTTTT.

This chain connects TRBV7-2 to TRBJ1-2, with D hard to call. The CDR3 has 14 residues. Germline values: CDR1 SGHTA, CDR2 FQGNSA. Trimming shortened V by 4 bases and J by 1 base, and 10 bases separated the two germline ends. This chain's CDR3 is CASSYSKVNYGYTF. CDR3 DNA: TGTGCCAGCAGCTATTCGAAAGTTAACTATGGCTACACCTTC.

About this clonotype itself: One junction end disagrees with the germline gene, perhaps due to a read error. The chain joins TRBV29-1 to TRBJ2-7; possible D gene TRBD2, 6 bases. This CDR3 region has 11 residues. Looked up from germline, CDR1 is SQVTM and CDR2 is ANQGSEA. CDR3 residues: CSCGDAYEQYF. The CDR3 coding sequence is TGTAGCTGCGGGGACGCCTACGAGCAGTACTTC.

DNA for the CDR3: TGTGCCAGCAGACAGGGCGTTCACGGAGAACTGTTTTTT. This sequence encodes CASRQGVHGELFF. The chain has TRBV6-5 and TRBJ1-4, with D possibly matching TRBD1 (6 bases). Germline CDR1 reads MNHEY; CDR2 reads SVGAGI. Trimming shortened V by 6 bases and J by 12 bases, and 17 bases separated the two germline ends. This CDR3 has 13 residues.